These T cell receptor beta chains were read from a single sample in a study of cytomegalovirus exposure and HLA in healthy donors. Produced via immunoSEQ multiplex PCR; TCRdb's table is partial and in-frame only. This table holds about 48,000 clones. The specimen was PBMCs. The receptor source for this set is a middle-aged woman in good health and CMV-seronegative. Each CDR3 is given with its conserved first and last residue. The D gene is left open where the match is weak.

J | D | V | CDR3 | DNA
TRBJ1-1 | . | TRBV30 | CAWSQAAEAFF | TGTGCCTGGAGTCAGGCCGCTGAAGCTTTCTTT
TRBJ2-4 | . | TRBV4-1 | CASSHLGGAAKNIQYF | TGCGCCAGCAGCCACCTAGGGGGGGCAGCCAAAAACATTCAGTACTTC
TRBJ1-1 | . | TRBV7-9 | CASSWTENTEAFF | TGTGCCAGCAGTTGGACAGAGAACACTGAAGCTTTCTTT
TRBJ2-3 | . | TRBV30 | CAWSVGGTDTQYF | TGTGCCTGGAGTGTTGGAGGGACAGATACGCAGTATTTT
TRBJ1-2 | . | TRBV4-2 | CASSQDQGSNYGYTF | TGTGCCAGCAGCCAAGATCAGGGATCCAACTATGGCTACACCTTC
TRBJ1-4 | TRBD1 | TRBV7-9 | CASSSGQGNEKLFF | TGTGCCAGCAGCTCAGGACAGGGGAATGAAAAACTGTTTTTT
TRBJ2-3 | . | TRBV6-5 | CASSYGGSTDTQYF | TGTGCCAGCAGTTACGGGGGGAGCACAGATACGCAGTATTTT
TRBJ1-2 | . | TRBV21-1 | CASSKAGKGDYGYTF | TGTGCCAGCAGCAAAGCTGGTAAGGGGGACTATGGCTACACCTTC
TRBJ2-1 | . | TRBV19 | CASAGFYNEQFF | TGTGCTTCAGCGGGCTTCTACAATGAGCAGTTCTTC
TRBJ2-3 | TRBD1 | TRBV30 | CAWGQGTDTQYF | TGTGCCTGGGGACAGGGGACAGATACGCAGTATTTT
TRBJ2-7 | TRBD1 | TRBV5-4 | CASSFGQGKNHEQYF | TGTGCCAGCAGCTTCGGACAGGGAAAAAATCACGAGCAGTACTTC
TRBJ1-2 | . | TRBV7-6 | CASSLDVQGIYGYTF | TGTGCCAGCAGCTTAGATGTCCAGGGAATCTATGGCTACACCTTC
TRBJ1-2 | . | TRBV5-1 | CASHQEYRVSGYTF | TGCGCCAGCCACCAGGAATACAGGGTTTCTGGCTACACCTTC
TRBJ1-1 | . | TRBV5-1 | CASSWRRDSMNTEAFF | TGCGCCAGCAGCTGGCGCCGGGACTCAATGAACACTGAAGCTTTCTTT
TRBJ1-1 | . | TRBV5-1 | CASSLWRGSNTEAFF | TGCGCCAGCAGCTTGTGGCGCGGGTCGAACACTGAAGCTTTCTTT
TRBJ2-5 | . | TRBV5-1 | CASSLQGGTQYF | TGCGCCAGCAGCCTTCAGGGTGGGACCCAGTACTTC
TRBJ2-7 | . | TRBV4-3 | CASSQTQGYEQYF | TGCGCCAGCAGCCAGACCCAGGGGTACGAGCAGTACTTC
TRBJ1-2 | . | TRBV4-3 | CASSQDWGQGRYGYTF | TGCGCCAGCAGCCAAGATTGGGGGCAGGGGCGCTATGGCTACACCTTC
TRBJ1-2 | TRBD1 | TRBV29-1 | CSAEPGGYGYTF | TGCAGCGCCGAGCCAGGGGGCTATGGCTACACCTTC
TRBJ2-3 | TRBD2 | TRBV4-2 | CASSQGAGGSTDTQYF | TGTGCCAGCAGCCAAGGGGCGGGGGGGAGCACAGATACGCAGTATTTT
TRBJ1-2 | . | TRBV5-8 | CASSFWDGGGDGYTF | TGTGCCAGCAGCTTCTGGGACGGCGGGGGGGATGGCTACACCTTC
TRBJ1-2 | . | TRBV29-1 | CSVEEGRKPWDYGYTF | TGCAGCGTTGAAGAGGGCCGGAAGCCTTGGGACTATGGCTACACCTTC
TRBJ1-5 | . | TRBV6-1 | CASWSGVNQPQHF | TGTGCCAGCTGGTCGGGGGTAAATCAGCCCCAGCATTTT
TRBJ2-5 | . | TRBV7-9 | CASSLGGVETQYF | TGTGCCAGCAGCTTAGGGGGGGTGGAGACCCAGTACTTC
TRBJ2-1 | TRBD1 | TRBV5-4 | CASSAPGGYNEQFF | TGTGCCAGCAGCGCACCAGGGGGCTACAATGAGCAGTTCTTC
TRBJ1-4 | . | TRBV5-1 | CASSLGVGGLGEKLFF | TGCGCCAGCAGCTTGGGGGTCGGAGGGCTGGGTGAAAAACTGTTTTTT
TRBJ1-3 | . | TRBV9 | CASSVAGEGVYTIYF | TGTGCCAGCAGCGTAGCTGGAGAGGGAGTATACACCATATATTTT
TRBJ2-3 | . | TRBV21-1 | CASSKTGLLGYTQYF | TGTGCCAGCAGCAAGACGGGACTGCTCGGATATACGCAGTATTTT
TRBJ2-1 | TRBD2 | TRBV19 | CASRGASGGSSDNEQFF | TGTGCCAGTAGGGGGGCTAGCGGGGGGAGCTCCGACAATGAGCAGTTCTTC
TRBJ2-1 | TRBD2 | TRBV7-9 | CASSLASGGLYNEQFF | TGTGCCAGCAGCTTAGCTAGCGGGGGCCTCTACAATGAGCAGTTCTTC
TRBJ1-5 | . | TRBV2 | CASSEDSGGDQPQHF | TGTGCCAGCAGTGAGGACAGTGGGGGGGATCAGCCCCAGCATTTT
TRBJ2-1 | TRBD2 | TRBV7-9 | CASSPGWWEGHDNEQFF | TGTGCCAGCAGCCCCGGATGGTGGGAGGGCCACGACAATGAGCAGTTCTTC
TRBJ2-7 | . | TRBV7-9 | CASSLAGLYEQYF | TGTGCCAGCAGCTTAGCGGGACTTTACGAGCAGTACTTC
TRBJ2-2 | TRBD2 | TRBV19 | CASSIHGRGPGELFF | TGTGCCAGTAGTATTCACGGGAGGGGTCCCGGGGAGCTGTTTTTT
TRBJ1-1 | . | TRBV15 | CATSRENVHWGVAEAFF | TGTGCCACCAGCAGAGAGAATGTGCACTGGGGGGTCGCTGAAGCTTTCTTT
TRBJ2-3 | TRBD1 | TRBV7-2 | CASSHWDRTSTDTQYF | TGTGCCAGCAGCCACTGGGACAGGACTAGCACAGATACGCAGTATTTT
TRBJ2-3 | . | TRBV5-4 | CASSRWGGGTDTQYF | TGTGCCAGCAGCCGGTGGGGGGGCGGCACAGATACGCAGTATTTT
TRBJ2-7 | . | TRBV6-1 | CASSQGRREQYF | TGTGCCAGCAGTCAGGGGCGGAGGGAGCAGTACTTC
TRBJ2-3 | TRBD2 | TRBV11-2 | CASSLFPGTSGPDTQYF | TGTGCCAGCAGCCTTTTTCCCGGGACTAGCGGCCCAGATACGCAGTATTTT
TRBJ2-7 | . | TRBV20-1 | CSADGVREQYF | TGCAGTGCTGACGGGGTGCGGGAGCAGTACTTC
TRBJ2-6 | TRBD1 | TRBV30 | CAWSTGTAGANVLTF | TGTGCCTGGAGTACCGGGACAGCGGGGGCCAACGTCCTGACTTTC
TRBJ1-1 | . | TRBV4-2 | CASSQDSMNTEAFF | TGTGCCAGCAGCCAAGATTCTATGAACACTGAAGCTTTCTTT
TRBJ1-5 | . | TRBV6-5 | CASSYSKTAGQPQHF | TGTGCCAGCAGTTACTCGAAAACAGCCGGCCAGCCCCAGCATTTT
TRBJ2-1 | TRBD1 | TRBV12-5 | CASGDRGRDEQFF | TGTGCTAGTGGGGACAGGGGGCGAGATGAGCAGTTCTTC
TRBJ1-1 | . | TRBV7-2 | CASSLFQGNTEAFF | TGTGCCAGCAGCTTATTTCAGGGGAACACTGAAGCTTTCTTT
TRBJ2-7 | TRBD1 | TRBV7-8 | CASSLALGQVTYEQYF | TGTGCCAGCAGCTTAGCGCTGGGACAGGTCACCTACGAGCAGTACTTC
TRBJ1-1 | TRBD1 | TRBV19 | CASSGTGRSTEAFF | TGTGCCAGTAGCGGGACAGGGAGAAGCACTGAAGCTTTCTTT
TRBJ2-2 | . | TRBV5-6 | CASTLAGELFF | TGTGCCAGCACCCTTGCCGGGGAGCTGTTTTTT
TRBJ1-1 | . | TRBV7-2 | CASSLLLSEAFF | TGTGCCAGCAGCTTACTTCTTTCTGAAGCTTTCTTT
TRBJ1-1 | . | TRBV5-1 | CASSLEGGYTEAFF | TGCGCCAGCAGCTTGGAGGGCGGGTATACTGAAGCTTTCTTT
TRBJ2-7 | TRBD2 | TRBV5-1 | CASTLGGRPYEQYF | TGCGCCAGCACCCTCGGCGGGAGGCCCTACGAGCAGTACTTC
TRBJ2-5 | TRBD1 | TRBV5-6 | CASSSQQGVETQYF | TGTGCCAGCAGCTCTCAACAGGGGGTAGAGACCCAGTACTTC
TRBJ2-7 | TRBD2 | TRBV7-2 | CASSQGRGLTYEQYF | TGTGCCAGCAGCCAAGGGAGGGGACTGACCTACGAGCAGTACTTC
TRBJ2-1 | . | TRBV7-2 | CASSLASGDYNEQFF | TGTGCCAGCAGCTTAGCATCGGGGGACTACAATGAGCAGTTCTTC
TRBJ2-7 | TRBD1 | TRBV19 | CASSIGAGGYEQYF | TGTGCCAGTAGTATAGGTGCAGGGGGCTACGAGCAGTACTTC
TRBJ2-6 | . | TRBV30 | CAWSRGRLVSGANVLTF | TGTGCCTGGAGTAGGGGCAGGCTTGTATCTGGGGCCAACGTCCTGACTTTC
TRBJ1-2 | . | TRBV25-1 | CASSDTGRDYGYTF | TGTGCCAGCAGTGATACAGGGAGAGACTATGGCTACACCTTC
TRBJ1-6 | . | TRBV21-1 | CASSRHQGGTPNSPLHF | TGTGCCAGCAGCAGACACCAGGGTGGTACCCCAAATTCACCCCTCCACTTT